This T cell receptor beta chain was identified in a study of OX40 agonist ivuxolimab in advanced cancers. Across the study: Patients' therapy was ivuxolimab, an antibody that acts as an agonist of OX40 (CD134). Administration of intravenous ivuxolimab to patients occurred every 2 weeks at 0.01 to 10 mg/kg.

From germline, CDR1 is SGHVS and CDR2 FNYEAQ. The ends were cut back, 1 base at V and 8 bases at J, with 12 bases in the middle. CDR3 length: 14 amino acids. Repertoires were generated with immunoSEQ multiplex PCR, while TCRdb's copy carries only in-frame clones and drops some. The sample holds roughly 71,000 clones, about 88% seen once. A word on this clone: Its antigen is as yet unknown.

The study's findings and limits: Antigens targeted by the expanded peripheral T cells were not determined. Among some nonresponders, normalized T-cell clonal expansion was also low.

This sample comprised CD4+ or CD8+ T cells sorted from blood, obtained in a trial of the OX40 agonist ivuxolimab. The sequence was collected from an adult with an advanced solid tumor such as melanoma, head and neck, liver or kidney cancer. The chain couples TRBV7-6 to TRBJ2-1; D is unresolved. Here the CDR3 DNA reads TGTGCCAGCAGCTTAGAAAGTATAGGGCATGAGCAGTTCTTC. This sequence encodes CASSLESIGHEQFF.